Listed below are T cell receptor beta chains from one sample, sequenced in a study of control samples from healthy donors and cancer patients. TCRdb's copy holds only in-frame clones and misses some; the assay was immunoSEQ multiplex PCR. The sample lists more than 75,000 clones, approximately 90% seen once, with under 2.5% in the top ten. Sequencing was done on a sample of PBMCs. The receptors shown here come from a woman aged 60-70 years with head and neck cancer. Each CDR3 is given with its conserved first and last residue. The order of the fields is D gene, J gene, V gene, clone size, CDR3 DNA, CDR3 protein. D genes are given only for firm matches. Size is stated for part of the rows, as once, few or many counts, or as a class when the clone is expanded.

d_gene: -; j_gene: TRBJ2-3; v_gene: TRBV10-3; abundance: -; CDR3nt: TGTGCCATCAGTGAGTCTGCTCGTGGGAGCACAGATACGCAGTATTTT; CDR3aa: CAISESARGSTDTQYF
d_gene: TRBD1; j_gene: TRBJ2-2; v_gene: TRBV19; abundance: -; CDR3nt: TGTGCCAGTACATATAGGGGGCAGAACACCGGGGAGCTGTTTTTT; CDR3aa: CASTYRGQNTGELFF
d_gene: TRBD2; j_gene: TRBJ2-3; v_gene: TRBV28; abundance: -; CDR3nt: TGTGCCAGCTTTAGCGGGTACACAGATACGCAGTATTTT; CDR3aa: CASFSGYTDTQYF
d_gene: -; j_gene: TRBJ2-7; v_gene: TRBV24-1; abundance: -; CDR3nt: TGTGCCACCAGCCGGGCGGGGGCTAGTGAGCAGTACTTC; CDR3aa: CATSRAGASEQYF
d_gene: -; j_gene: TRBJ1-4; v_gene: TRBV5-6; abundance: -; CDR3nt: TGTGCCAGCAGCTTGAGTGTTGGAACAGCCATGCAAAGTAATGAAAAACTGTTTTTT; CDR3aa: CASSLSVGTAMQSNEKLFF
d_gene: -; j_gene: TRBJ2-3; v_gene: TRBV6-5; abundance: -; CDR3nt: TGTGCCAGCAGTCGACGCGGCGTGGCAGATACGCAGTATTTT; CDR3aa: CASSRRGVADTQYF
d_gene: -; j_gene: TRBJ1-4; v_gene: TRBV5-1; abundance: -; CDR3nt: TGCGCCAGCAGAGCAGGGTCCTTTAATGAAAAACTGTTTTTT; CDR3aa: CASRAGSFNEKLFF
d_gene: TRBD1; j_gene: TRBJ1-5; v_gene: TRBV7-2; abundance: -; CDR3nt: TGTGCCAGCAGCTTGGGACAGGGCAATCAGCCCCAGCATTTT; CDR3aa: CASSLGQGNQPQHF
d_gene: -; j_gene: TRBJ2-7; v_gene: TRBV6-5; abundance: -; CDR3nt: TGTGCCACCTACGGGGCTACTATATACGAGCAGTACTTC; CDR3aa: CATYGATIYEQYF
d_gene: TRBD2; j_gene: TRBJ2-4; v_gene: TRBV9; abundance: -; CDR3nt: TGTGCCAGCAGCCCCGGGACTAGCGACATTCAGTACTTC; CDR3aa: CASSPGTSDIQYF
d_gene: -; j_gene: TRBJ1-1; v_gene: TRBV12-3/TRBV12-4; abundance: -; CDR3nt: TGTGCCAGTAAAAACAGGAACACTGAAGCTTTCTTT; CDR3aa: CASKNRNTEAFF
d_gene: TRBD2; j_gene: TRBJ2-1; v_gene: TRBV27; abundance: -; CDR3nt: TGTGCCAGCAGTTTAGGCCAGCGGGGAGAGGACTTTAGGAGCTCCTACAATGAGCAGTTCTTC; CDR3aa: CASSLGQRGEDFRSSYNEQFF
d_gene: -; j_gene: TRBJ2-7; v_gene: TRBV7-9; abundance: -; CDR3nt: TGTGCCAGCAGCTCCTTCAGGGTGAACGAGCAGTACTTC; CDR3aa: CASSSFRVNEQYF
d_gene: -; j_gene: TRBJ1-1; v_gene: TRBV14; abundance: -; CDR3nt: TGTGCCAGCAGCCAAGGGCAGTTCACTGAAGCTTTCTTT; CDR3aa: CASSQGQFTEAFF
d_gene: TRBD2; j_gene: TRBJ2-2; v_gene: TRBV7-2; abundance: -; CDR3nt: TGTGCCAGCAGTATAAGGGCGGGAGGAGGTACCGGGGAGCTGTTTTTT; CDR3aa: CASSIRAGGGTGELFF
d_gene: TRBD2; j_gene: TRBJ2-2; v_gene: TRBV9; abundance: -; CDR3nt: TGTGCCAGCAGCGTACGGGCGGGAGGGGGAACCGGGGAGCTGTTTTTT; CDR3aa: CASSVRAGGGTGELFF
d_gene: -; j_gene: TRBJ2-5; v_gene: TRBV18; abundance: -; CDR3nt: TGTGCCAGCTCACCACCGTCCAGGGACCCCCTAGGAGAGACCCAGTACTTC; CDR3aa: CASSPPSRDPLGETQYF
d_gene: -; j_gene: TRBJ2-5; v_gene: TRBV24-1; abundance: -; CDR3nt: TGTGCCACCAGTGACCAATCCCGGGGGTTCCAAGAGACCCAGTACTTC; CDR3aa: CATSDQSRGFQETQYF
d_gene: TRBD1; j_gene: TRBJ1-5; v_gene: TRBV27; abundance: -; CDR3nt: TGTGCCAGCAGCAACAGGGGGCCCTACGTAAGGGGCAATCAGCCCCAGCATTTT; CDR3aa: CASSNRGPYVRGNQPQHF
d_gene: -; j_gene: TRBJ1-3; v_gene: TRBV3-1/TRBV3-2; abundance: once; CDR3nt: TGTGCCAGCAGCCAAGATCCCCCAGGGGCCTCTGGAAACACCATATATTTT; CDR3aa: CASSQDPPGASGNTIYF
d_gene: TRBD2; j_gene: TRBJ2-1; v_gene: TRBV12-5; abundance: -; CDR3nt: TGTGCTAGTGGTTTTATTAGATTGTTGGGGCGGGAGGGGGTCAATGAGCAGTTCTTC; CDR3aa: CASGFIRLLGREGVNEQFF
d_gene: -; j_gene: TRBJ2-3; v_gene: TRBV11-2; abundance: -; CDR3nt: TGTGCCAGCAGCAAAAGGACTAGGGACACCACGCAGTATTTT; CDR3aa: CASSKRTRDTTQYF
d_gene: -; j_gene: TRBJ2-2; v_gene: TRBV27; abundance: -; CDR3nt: TGTGCCAGCAGTTTAGGGACAAACCCGAACGGGGAGCTGTTTTTT; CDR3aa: CASSLGTNPNGELFF
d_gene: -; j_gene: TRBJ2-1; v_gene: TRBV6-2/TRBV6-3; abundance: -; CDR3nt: TGTGCCAGCAGTTACTCGCGGGGTGAGCAGTTCTTC; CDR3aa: CASSYSRGEQFF